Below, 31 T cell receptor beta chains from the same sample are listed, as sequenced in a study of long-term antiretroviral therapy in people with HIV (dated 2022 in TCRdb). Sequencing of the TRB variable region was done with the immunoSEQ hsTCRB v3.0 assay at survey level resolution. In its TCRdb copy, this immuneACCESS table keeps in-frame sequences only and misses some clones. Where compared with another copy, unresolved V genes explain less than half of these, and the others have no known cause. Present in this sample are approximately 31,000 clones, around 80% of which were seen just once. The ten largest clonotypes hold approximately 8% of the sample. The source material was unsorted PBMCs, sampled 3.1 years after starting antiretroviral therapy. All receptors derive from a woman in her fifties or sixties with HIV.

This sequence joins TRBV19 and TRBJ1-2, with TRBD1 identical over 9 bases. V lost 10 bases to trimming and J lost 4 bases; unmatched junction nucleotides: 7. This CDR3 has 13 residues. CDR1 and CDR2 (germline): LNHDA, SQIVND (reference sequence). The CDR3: CAIKGTGRYGYTF. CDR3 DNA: TGTGCCATAAAAGGGACAGGGCGCTATGGCTACACCTTC. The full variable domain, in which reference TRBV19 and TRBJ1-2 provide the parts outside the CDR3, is DGGITQSPKYLFRKEGQNVTLSCEQNLNHDAMYWYRQDPGQGLRLIYYSQIVNDFQKGDIAEGYSVSREKKESFPLTVTSAQKNPTAFYLCAIKGTGRYGYTFGSGTRLTVV.

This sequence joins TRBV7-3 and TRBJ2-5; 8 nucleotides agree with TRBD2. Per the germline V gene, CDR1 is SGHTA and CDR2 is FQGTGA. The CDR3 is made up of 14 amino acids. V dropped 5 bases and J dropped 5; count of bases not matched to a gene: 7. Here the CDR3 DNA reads TGTGCCAGCAGCCACGGGGGGGCCAGGGAGACCCAGTACTTC. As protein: CASSHGGARETQYF.

CDR3 amino acids: CASSEVGLAGGPPNEQFF. As DNA, the CDR3 is TGTGCCAGCAGTGAGGTAGGACTAGCGGGGGGGCCTCCCAATGAGCAGTTCTTC. V gene TRBV6-1 combines with J gene TRBJ2-1; 15 nucleotides align to TRBD2. V gave up 3 bases and J gave up 6 bases; unmatched junction bases: 9. The CDR3 extends over 18 amino acids. The germline V gene encodes CDR1 MNHNS and CDR2 SASEGT.

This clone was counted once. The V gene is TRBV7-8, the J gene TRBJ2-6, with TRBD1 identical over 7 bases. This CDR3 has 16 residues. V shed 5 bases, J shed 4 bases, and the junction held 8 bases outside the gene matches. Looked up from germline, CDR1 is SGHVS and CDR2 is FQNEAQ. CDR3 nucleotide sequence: TGTGCCAGCAGCGAGGACAGGACTGCGGGGGCCAACGTCCTGACTTTC. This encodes CASSEDRTAGANVLTF.

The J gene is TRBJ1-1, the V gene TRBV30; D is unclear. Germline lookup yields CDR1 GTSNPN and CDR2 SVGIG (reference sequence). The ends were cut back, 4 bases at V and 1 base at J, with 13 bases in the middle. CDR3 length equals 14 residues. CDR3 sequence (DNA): TGTGCCTGGATTAGGGTGGCAGAGAACACTGAAGCTTTCTTT. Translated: CAWIRVAENTEAFF. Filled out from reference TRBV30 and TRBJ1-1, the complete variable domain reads SQTIHQWPATLVQPVGSPLSLECTVEGTSNPNLYWYRQAAGRGLQLLFYSVGIGQISSEVPQNLSASRPQDRQFILSSKKLLLSDSGFYLCAWIRVAENTEAFFGQGTRLTVV.

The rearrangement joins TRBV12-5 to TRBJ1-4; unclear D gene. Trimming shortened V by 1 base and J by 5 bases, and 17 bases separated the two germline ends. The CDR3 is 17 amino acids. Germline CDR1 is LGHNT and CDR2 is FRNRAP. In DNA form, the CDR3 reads TGTGCTAGTGGTTTGGCTACGGGTCAAGGCGTCAATGAAAAACTGTTTTTT. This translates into CASGLATGQGVNEKLFF.

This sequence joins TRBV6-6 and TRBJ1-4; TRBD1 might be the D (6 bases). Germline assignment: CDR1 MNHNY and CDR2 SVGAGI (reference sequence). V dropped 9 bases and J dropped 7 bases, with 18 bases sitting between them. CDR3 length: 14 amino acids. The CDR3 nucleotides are TGTGCCAGTGCCCCGGACAGAGTCGGTGAAAAACTGTTTTTT. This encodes CASAPDRVGEKLFF.

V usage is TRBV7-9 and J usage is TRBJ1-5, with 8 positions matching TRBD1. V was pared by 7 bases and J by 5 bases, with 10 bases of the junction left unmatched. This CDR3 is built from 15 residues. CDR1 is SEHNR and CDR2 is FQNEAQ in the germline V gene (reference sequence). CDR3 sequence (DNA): TGTGCCAGCACCATCGGGGGACAGGTTGATCAGCCCCAGCATTTT. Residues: CASTIGGQVDQPQHF.

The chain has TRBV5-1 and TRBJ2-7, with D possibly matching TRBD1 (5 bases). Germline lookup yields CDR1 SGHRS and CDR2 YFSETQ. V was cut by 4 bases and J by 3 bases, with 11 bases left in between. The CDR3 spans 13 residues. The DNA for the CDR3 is TGCGCCAGCAGCGACGAGCAGGGCTACGAGCAGTACGTC. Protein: CASSDEQGYEQYV.

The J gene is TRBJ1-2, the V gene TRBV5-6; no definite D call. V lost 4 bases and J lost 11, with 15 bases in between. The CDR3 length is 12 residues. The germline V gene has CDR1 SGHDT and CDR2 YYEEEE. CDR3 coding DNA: TGTGCCAGCAGCCGGGAGACCGGACCTTACACCTTC. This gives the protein CASSRETGPYTF.

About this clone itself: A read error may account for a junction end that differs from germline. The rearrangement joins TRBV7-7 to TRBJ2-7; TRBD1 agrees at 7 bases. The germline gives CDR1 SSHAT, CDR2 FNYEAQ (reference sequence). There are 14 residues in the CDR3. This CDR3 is CASSQGWTGYEQYF. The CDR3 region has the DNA TGCGCCAGCAGCCAAGGGTGGACAGGCTACGAGCAGTACTTC.

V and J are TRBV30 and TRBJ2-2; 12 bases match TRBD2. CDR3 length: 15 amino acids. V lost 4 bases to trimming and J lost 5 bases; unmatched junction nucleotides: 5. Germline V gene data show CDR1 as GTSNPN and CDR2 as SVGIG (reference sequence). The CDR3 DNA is TGTGCCTGGACGCCCGGGACTAGCGGGACCGGGGAGCTGTTTTTT. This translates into CAWTPGTSGTGELFF.

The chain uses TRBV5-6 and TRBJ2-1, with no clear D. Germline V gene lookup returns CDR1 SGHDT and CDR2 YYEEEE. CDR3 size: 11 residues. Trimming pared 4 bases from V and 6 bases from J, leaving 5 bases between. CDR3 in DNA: TGTGCCAGCAGCGTACCCAATGAGCAGTTCTTC. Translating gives CASSVPNEQFF.

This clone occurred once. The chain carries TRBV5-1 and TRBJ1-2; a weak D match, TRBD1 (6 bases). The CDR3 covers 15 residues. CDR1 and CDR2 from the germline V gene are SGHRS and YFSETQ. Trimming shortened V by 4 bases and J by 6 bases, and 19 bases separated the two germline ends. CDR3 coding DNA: TGCGCCAGCAGCCCCCAAAACCGGGACAATAATGGCTACACCTTC. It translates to CASSPQNRDNNGYTF. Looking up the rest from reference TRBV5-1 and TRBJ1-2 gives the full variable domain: KAGVTQTPRYLIKTRGQQVTLSCSPISGHRSVSWYQQTPGQGLQFLFEYFSETQRNKGNFPGRFSGRQFSNSRSEMNVSTLELGDSALYLCASSPQNRDNNGYTFGSGTRLTVV.

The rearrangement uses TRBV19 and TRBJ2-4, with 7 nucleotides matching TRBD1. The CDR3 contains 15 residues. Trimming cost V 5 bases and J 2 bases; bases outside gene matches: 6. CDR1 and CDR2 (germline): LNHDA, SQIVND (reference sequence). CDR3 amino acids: CASSPEQGTKNIQYF. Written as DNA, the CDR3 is TGTGCCAGTAGTCCCGAACAGGGGACCAAAAACATTCAGTACTTC. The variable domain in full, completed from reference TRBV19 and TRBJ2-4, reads DGGITQSPKYLFRKEGQNVTLSCEQNLNHDAMYWYRQDPGQGLRLIYYSQIVNDFQKGDIAEGYSVSREKKESFPLTVTSAQKNPTAFYLCASSPEQGTKNIQYFGAGTRLSVL.

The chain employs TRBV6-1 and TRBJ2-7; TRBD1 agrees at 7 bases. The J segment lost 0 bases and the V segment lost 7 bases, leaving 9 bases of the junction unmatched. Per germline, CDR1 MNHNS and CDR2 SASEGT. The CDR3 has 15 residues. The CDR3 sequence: CASNPGTALSYEQYF. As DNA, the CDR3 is TGTGCCAGCAACCCCGGGACAGCGCTCTCCTACGAGCAGTACTTC.

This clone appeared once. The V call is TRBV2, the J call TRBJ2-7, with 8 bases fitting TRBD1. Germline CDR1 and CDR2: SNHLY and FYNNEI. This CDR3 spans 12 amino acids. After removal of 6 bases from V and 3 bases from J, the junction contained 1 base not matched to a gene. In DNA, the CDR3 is TGTGCCAGCAGGGACAGGGTCTACGAGCAGTACTTC. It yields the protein CASRDRVYEQYF.

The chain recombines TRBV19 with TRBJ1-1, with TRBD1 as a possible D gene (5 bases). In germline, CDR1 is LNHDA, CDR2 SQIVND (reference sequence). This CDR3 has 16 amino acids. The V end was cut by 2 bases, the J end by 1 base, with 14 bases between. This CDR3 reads CASSIWRGRGNTEAFF. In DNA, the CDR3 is TGTGCCAGTAGTATATGGAGGGGCAGAGGGAACACTGAAGCTTTCTTT.

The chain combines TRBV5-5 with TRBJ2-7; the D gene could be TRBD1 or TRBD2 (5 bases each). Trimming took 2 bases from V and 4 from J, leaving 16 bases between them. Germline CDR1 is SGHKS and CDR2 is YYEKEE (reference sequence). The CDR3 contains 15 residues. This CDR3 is CASSLEGPNLYEQYF. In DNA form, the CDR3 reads TGTGCCAGCAGCTTAGAGGGACCAAACCTATACGAGCAGTACTTC.

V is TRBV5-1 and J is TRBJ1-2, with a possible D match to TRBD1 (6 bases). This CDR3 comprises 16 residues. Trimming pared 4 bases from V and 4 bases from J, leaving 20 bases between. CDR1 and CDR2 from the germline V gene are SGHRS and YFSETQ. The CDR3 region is CASSPDGARGSYGYTF. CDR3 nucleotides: TGCGCCAGCAGCCCCGATGGGGCCAGGGGATCCTATGGCTACACCTTC.

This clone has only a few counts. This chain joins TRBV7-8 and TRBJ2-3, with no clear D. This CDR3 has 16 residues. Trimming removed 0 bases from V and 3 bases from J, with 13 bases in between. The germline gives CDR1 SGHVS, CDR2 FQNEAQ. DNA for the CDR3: TGTGCCAGCAGCTTAGCGGTGCCAGCGTGGACAGATACGCAGTATTTT. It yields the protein CASSLAVPAWTDTQYF.

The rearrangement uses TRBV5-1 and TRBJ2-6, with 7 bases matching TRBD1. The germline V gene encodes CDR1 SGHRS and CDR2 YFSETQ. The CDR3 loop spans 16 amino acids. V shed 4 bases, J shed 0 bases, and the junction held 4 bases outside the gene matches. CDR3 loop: CASSVTGSSGANVLTF. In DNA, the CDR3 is TGCGCCAGCAGCGTGACAGGGAGCTCTGGGGCCAACGTCCTGACTTTC.

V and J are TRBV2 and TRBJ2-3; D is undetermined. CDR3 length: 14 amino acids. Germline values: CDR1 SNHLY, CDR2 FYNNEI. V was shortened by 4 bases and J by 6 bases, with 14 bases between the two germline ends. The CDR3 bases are TGTGCCAGCAGTGGGGAACGGCCCCCCGATACGCAGTATTTT. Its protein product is CASSGERPPDTQYF.

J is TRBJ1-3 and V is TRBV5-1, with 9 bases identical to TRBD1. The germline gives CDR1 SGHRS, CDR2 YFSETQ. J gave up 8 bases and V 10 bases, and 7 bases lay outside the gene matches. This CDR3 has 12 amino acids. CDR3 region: CASSGQGHTIYF. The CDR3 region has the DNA TGCGCCTCCTCGGGACAGGGACACACCATATATTTT.

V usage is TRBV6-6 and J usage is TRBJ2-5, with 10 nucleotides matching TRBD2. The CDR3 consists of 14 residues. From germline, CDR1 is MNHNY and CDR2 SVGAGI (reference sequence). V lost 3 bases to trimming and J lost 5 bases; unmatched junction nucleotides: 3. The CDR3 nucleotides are TGTGCCAGCAGTTATTTAGCGGGGGGTGAGACCCAGTACTTC. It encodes CASSYLAGGETQYF.

CDR3 sequence: CASSLATGDTDTQYF. Here the CDR3 DNA reads TGTGCCAGCAGCTTGGCGACGGGGGACACAGATACGCAGTATTTT. The chain combines TRBV5-4 with TRBJ2-3, with D tentatively TRBD2 (6 bases). V was pared by 0 bases and J by 2 bases, with 10 bases between. This CDR3 has 15 residues. Germline loops: CDR1 SGHNT, CDR2 YYREEE (reference sequence).

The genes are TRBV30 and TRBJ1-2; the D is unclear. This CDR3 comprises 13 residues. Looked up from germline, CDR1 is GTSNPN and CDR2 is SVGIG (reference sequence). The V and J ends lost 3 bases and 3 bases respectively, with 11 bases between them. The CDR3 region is CAWRVRGDYGYTF. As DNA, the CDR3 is TGTGCCTGGAGGGTCCGGGGAGACTATGGCTACACCTTC.

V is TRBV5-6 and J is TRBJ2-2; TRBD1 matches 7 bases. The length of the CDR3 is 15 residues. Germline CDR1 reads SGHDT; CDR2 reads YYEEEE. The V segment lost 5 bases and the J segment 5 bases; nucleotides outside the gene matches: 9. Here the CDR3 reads CASSSPDRPTGELFF. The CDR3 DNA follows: TGTGCCAGCAGTTCCCCGGACAGGCCTACCGGGGAGCTGTTTTTT.

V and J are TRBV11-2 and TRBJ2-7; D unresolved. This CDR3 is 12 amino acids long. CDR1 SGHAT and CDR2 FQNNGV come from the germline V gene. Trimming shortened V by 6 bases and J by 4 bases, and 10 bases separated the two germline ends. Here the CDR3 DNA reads TGTGCCAGCAGGGATTACACGTACGAGCAGTACTTC. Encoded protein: CASRDYTYEQYF.

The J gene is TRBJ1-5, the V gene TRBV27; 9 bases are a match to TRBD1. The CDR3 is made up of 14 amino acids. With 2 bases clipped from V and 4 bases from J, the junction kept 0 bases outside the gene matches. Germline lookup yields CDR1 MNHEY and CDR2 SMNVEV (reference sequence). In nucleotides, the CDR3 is TGTGCCAGCAGTTTAGGGACAGGGAATCAGCCCCAGCATTTT. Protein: CASSLGTGNQPQHF.

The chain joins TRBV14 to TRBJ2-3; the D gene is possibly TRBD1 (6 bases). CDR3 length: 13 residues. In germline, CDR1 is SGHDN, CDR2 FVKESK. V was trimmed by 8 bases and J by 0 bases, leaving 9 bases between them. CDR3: CASRDTSTDTQYF. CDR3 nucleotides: TGTGCCAGCCGGGACACTAGCACAGATACGCAGTATTTT.